The source of this T cell receptor (beta chain) is a study of cytomegalovirus exposure and HLA in healthy donors. Study-wide findings and caveats: It was found in a later analysis that first-cohort TCR clusters tended to co-occur in the 100 to 150 validation repertoires.

Some clones are missing from TCRdb's copy, which holds only in-frame ones; the method was immunoSEQ multiplex PCR. The sample lists under 250,000 clones; 85% to 90% were seen once. This clone was detected once. Its antigen is currently unknown. The clonotype originates from a young man in good health and CMV-seronegative. The sequenced sample was PBMCs.

CDR3 in DNA: TGTGCCAGCAGCACCGTGGGGGCCGGGCAGCCCCAGCATTTT. It specifies CASSTVGAGQPQHF. The chain has TRBV6-6 and TRBJ1-5; possibly TRBD1 for D (6 bases). Trimming left V 6 bases short and J 7 bases short, with 16 bases between. There are 14 residues in the CDR3. Looked up from germline, CDR1 is MNHNY and CDR2 is SVGAGI (reference sequence).